This T cell receptor (beta chain) was found in a study of blood T cell repertoires in COVID-19. This clone is a singleton in its sample. The length of the CDR3 is 16 residues. Looked up from germline, CDR1 is SQVTM and CDR2 is ANQGSEA. Deletions cut 4 bases from V and 3 bases from J, with 22 bases between. Per the authors' pipeline: It was from reference gene primer amplification that nucleated cell counts were estimated. The data were produced by immunoSEQ multiplex PCR, yet TCRdb's version contains in-frame clones alone and is incomplete. For V, J and clone size, that table is used; D and trimming come from the DNA. The sample yields 200,000 to 250,000 clones, 87% seen once.

Sequenced material: PBMCs or T cells enriched from blood (not recorded which). This clonotype originated in a man aged 25 to 40 who had recovered from COVID-19. The chain uses TRBV29-1 and TRBJ2-7, with D unclear. For the CDR3, the DNA is TGCAGCGTTGTGGGCGTAGTGGGTCTGTTGGACTACGAGCAGTACTTC. This sequence encodes CSVVGVVGLLDYEQYF.